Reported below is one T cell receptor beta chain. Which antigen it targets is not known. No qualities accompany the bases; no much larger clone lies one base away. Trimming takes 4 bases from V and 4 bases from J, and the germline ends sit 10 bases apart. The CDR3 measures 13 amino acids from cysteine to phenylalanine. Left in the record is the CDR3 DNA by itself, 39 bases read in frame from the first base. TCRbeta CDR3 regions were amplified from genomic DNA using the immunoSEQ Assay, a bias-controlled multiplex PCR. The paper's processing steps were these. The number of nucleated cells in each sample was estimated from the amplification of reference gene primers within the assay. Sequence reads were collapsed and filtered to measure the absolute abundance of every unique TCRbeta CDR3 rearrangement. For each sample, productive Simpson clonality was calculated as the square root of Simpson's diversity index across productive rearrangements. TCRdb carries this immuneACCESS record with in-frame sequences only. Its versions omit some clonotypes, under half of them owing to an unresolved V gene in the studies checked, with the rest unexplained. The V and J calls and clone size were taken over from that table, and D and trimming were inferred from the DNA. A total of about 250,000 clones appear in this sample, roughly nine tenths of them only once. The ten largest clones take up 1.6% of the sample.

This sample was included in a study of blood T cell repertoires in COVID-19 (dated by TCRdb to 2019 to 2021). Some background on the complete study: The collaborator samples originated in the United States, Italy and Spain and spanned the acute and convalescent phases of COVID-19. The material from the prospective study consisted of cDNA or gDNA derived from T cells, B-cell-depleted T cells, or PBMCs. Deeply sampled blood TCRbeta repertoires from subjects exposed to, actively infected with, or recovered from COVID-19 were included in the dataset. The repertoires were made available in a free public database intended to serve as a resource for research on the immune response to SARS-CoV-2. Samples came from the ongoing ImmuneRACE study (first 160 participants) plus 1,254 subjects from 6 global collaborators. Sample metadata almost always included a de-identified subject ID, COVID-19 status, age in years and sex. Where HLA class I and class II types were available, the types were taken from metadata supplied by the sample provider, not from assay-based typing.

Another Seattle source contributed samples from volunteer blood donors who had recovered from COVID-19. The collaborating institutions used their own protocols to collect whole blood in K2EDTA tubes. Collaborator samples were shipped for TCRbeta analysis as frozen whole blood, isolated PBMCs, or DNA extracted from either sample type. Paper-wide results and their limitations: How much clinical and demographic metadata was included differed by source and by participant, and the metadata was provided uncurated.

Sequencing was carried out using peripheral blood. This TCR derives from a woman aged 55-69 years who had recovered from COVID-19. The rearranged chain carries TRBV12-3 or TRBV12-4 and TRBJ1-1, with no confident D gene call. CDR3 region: CASSWGGGTEAFF. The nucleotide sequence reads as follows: TGTGCCAGCAGTTGGGGAGGTGGCACTGAAGCTTTCTTT.